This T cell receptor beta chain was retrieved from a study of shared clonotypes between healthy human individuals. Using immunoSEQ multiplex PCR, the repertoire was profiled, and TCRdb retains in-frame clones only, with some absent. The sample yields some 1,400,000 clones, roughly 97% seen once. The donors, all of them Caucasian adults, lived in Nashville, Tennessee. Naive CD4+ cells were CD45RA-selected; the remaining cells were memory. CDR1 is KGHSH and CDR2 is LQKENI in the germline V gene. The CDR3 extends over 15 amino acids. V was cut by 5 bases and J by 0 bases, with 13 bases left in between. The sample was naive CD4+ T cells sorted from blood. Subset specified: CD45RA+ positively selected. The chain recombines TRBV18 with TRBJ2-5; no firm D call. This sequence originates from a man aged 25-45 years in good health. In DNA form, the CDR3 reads TGTGCCAGCTCAAGAGGTGGACGTCACCAAGAGACCCAGTACTTC. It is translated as CASSRGGRHQETQYF.